This T cell receptor beta chain derives from a study of beta chain features in type 1 diabetes. Study results and limitations: People with Type 1 diabetes carried modestly yet significantly shorter TCRB CDR3s in all four CD4+ subsets.

Expressed TCRB transcripts were sequenced after all isolated RNA was converted to cDNA. Produced via immunoSEQ multiplex PCR; TCRdb's table is partial and in-frame only. The sample includes nearly 350,000 clones, around 9% of them seen just once. Germline CDR1 reads GTSNPN; CDR2 reads SVGIG (reference sequence). The CDR3 spans 13 residues. The V and J ends lost 5 bases and 1 base respectively, with 11 bases between them. To note about this clone: Antigen: not known.

The sequencing sample was made of central memory CD4+ T cells from blood. This receptor was taken from a man younger than 40 with type 1 diabetes. The J gene is TRBJ1-1, the V gene TRBV30; weak D call: TRBD1 (5 bases). Here the CDR3 reads CAWEGSGNTEAFF. DNA of the CDR3: TGTGCCTGGGAGGGGTCGGGGAACACTGAAGCTTTCTTT.